These T cell receptor beta chains were read from a single sample in a study of vaccination effects on CD4 cells after COVID-19. Antigens of these TCRs are unknown. TCRdb's copy holds only in-frame clones and misses some; the assay was immunoSEQ multiplex PCR. The sample lists about 52,000 clones; 75% to 80% were seen once. The sequenced sample was CD4+ T cells from PBMCs cultured with HCoV-OC43 spike peptides, obtained before COVID-19 vaccination. The source is a human donor who received a COVID-19 vaccine. The CDR3 runs from the conserved cysteine through the conserved F or W. Fields, in order: clone size, J gene, V gene, CDR3 protein. Only part of the rows carry a size: once, few, many, or a class if the clone is expanded.

clone size: NA
J gene: TRBJ1-1
V gene: TRBV24-1
CDR3 protein: CATSDPTGGNTEAFF

clone size: NA
J gene: TRBJ1-5
V gene: TRBV5-6
CDR3 protein: CASSLAQGAGQPQHF

clone size: NA
J gene: TRBJ2-1
V gene: TRBV7-2
CDR3 protein: CASSLRPRDYSYNEQFF

clone size: NA
J gene: TRBJ1-2
V gene: TRBV19
CDR3 protein: CASSETGMKNYGYTF

clone size: few
J gene: TRBJ2-2
V gene: TRBV11-3
CDR3 protein: CASSLGQGWTGELFF

clone size: NA
J gene: TRBJ2-1
V gene: TRBV25-1
CDR3 protein: CASSDRTVSYNEQFF

clone size: NA
J gene: TRBJ1-1
V gene: TRBV6-5
CDR3 protein: CASSYPTPGAEAFF

clone size: NA
J gene: TRBJ2-1
V gene: TRBV29-1
CDR3 protein: CSGRSTANSYNEQFF

clone size: once
J gene: TRBJ1-5
V gene: TRBV5-1
CDR3 protein: CASSLGQKNQPQHF

clone size: NA
J gene: TRBJ1-1
V gene: TRBV11-2
CDR3 protein: CASSFPGQTAEAFF

clone size: few
J gene: TRBJ2-1
V gene: TRBV7-3
CDR3 protein: CASSSSSGSNNEQFF

clone size: NA
J gene: TRBJ2-3
V gene: TRBV15
CDR3 protein: CATSRGGVSGGRTDTQYF

clone size: NA
J gene: TRBJ2-2
V gene: TRBV6-5
CDR3 protein: CASTADRGSTGELFF

clone size: NA
J gene: TRBJ2-5
V gene: TRBV6-5
CDR3 protein: CASSLAGGQETQYF

clone size: few
J gene: TRBJ2-1
V gene: TRBV18
CDR3 protein: CASSPISGEQFF

clone size: NA
J gene: TRBJ2-3
V gene: TRBV7-8
CDR3 protein: CASSSGVTQYF

clone size: NA
J gene: TRBJ2-1
V gene: TRBV27
CDR3 protein: CASSEVGAYNEQFF

clone size: NA
J gene: TRBJ1-2
V gene: TRBV27
CDR3 protein: CASRSWDTGYTF

clone size: once
J gene: TRBJ1-2
V gene: TRBV5-6
CDR3 protein: CASSEGPKEYGYTF

clone size: once
J gene: TRBJ1-5
V gene: TRBV27
CDR3 protein: CASSFGGYSNQPQHF

clone size: once
J gene: TRBJ2-2
V gene: TRBV29-1
CDR3 protein: CSAHLGTSSGTGELFF

clone size: few
J gene: TRBJ1-2
V gene: TRBV7-2
CDR3 protein: CASSADQFGYTF

clone size: NA
J gene: TRBJ2-1
V gene: TRBV6-5
CDR3 protein: CASRDRGSYNEQFF

clone size: NA
J gene: TRBJ2-2
V gene: TRBV29-1
CDR3 protein: CSAGQGLAGELFF

clone size: NA
J gene: TRBJ2-5
V gene: TRBV24-1
CDR3 protein: CATRSPVQETQYF

clone size: NA
J gene: TRBJ2-5
V gene: TRBV5-5
CDR3 protein: CASSLMGAETQYF

clone size: NA
J gene: TRBJ1-5
V gene: TRBV6-2/TRBV6-3
CDR3 protein: CASSYSSAGGSEPQHF

clone size: few
J gene: TRBJ1-6
V gene: TRBV6-5
CDR3 protein: CASRIGTDNSPLHF

clone size: NA
J gene: TRBJ2-3
V gene: TRBV5-1
CDR3 protein: CASSLYWVTDTQYF